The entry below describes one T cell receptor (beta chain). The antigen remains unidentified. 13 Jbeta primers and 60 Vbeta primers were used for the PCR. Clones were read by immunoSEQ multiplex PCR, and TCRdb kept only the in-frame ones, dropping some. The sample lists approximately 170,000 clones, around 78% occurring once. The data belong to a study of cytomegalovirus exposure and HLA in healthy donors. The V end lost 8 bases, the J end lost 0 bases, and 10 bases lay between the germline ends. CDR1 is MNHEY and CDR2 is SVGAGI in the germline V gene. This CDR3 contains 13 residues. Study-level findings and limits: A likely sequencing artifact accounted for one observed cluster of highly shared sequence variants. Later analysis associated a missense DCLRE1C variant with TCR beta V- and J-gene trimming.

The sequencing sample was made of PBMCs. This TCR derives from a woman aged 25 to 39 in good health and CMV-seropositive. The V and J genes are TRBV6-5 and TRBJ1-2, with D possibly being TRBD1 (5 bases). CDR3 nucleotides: TGTGCCAGCGGGCCGGGGGCTAACTATGGCTACACCTTC. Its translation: CASGPGANYGYTF.